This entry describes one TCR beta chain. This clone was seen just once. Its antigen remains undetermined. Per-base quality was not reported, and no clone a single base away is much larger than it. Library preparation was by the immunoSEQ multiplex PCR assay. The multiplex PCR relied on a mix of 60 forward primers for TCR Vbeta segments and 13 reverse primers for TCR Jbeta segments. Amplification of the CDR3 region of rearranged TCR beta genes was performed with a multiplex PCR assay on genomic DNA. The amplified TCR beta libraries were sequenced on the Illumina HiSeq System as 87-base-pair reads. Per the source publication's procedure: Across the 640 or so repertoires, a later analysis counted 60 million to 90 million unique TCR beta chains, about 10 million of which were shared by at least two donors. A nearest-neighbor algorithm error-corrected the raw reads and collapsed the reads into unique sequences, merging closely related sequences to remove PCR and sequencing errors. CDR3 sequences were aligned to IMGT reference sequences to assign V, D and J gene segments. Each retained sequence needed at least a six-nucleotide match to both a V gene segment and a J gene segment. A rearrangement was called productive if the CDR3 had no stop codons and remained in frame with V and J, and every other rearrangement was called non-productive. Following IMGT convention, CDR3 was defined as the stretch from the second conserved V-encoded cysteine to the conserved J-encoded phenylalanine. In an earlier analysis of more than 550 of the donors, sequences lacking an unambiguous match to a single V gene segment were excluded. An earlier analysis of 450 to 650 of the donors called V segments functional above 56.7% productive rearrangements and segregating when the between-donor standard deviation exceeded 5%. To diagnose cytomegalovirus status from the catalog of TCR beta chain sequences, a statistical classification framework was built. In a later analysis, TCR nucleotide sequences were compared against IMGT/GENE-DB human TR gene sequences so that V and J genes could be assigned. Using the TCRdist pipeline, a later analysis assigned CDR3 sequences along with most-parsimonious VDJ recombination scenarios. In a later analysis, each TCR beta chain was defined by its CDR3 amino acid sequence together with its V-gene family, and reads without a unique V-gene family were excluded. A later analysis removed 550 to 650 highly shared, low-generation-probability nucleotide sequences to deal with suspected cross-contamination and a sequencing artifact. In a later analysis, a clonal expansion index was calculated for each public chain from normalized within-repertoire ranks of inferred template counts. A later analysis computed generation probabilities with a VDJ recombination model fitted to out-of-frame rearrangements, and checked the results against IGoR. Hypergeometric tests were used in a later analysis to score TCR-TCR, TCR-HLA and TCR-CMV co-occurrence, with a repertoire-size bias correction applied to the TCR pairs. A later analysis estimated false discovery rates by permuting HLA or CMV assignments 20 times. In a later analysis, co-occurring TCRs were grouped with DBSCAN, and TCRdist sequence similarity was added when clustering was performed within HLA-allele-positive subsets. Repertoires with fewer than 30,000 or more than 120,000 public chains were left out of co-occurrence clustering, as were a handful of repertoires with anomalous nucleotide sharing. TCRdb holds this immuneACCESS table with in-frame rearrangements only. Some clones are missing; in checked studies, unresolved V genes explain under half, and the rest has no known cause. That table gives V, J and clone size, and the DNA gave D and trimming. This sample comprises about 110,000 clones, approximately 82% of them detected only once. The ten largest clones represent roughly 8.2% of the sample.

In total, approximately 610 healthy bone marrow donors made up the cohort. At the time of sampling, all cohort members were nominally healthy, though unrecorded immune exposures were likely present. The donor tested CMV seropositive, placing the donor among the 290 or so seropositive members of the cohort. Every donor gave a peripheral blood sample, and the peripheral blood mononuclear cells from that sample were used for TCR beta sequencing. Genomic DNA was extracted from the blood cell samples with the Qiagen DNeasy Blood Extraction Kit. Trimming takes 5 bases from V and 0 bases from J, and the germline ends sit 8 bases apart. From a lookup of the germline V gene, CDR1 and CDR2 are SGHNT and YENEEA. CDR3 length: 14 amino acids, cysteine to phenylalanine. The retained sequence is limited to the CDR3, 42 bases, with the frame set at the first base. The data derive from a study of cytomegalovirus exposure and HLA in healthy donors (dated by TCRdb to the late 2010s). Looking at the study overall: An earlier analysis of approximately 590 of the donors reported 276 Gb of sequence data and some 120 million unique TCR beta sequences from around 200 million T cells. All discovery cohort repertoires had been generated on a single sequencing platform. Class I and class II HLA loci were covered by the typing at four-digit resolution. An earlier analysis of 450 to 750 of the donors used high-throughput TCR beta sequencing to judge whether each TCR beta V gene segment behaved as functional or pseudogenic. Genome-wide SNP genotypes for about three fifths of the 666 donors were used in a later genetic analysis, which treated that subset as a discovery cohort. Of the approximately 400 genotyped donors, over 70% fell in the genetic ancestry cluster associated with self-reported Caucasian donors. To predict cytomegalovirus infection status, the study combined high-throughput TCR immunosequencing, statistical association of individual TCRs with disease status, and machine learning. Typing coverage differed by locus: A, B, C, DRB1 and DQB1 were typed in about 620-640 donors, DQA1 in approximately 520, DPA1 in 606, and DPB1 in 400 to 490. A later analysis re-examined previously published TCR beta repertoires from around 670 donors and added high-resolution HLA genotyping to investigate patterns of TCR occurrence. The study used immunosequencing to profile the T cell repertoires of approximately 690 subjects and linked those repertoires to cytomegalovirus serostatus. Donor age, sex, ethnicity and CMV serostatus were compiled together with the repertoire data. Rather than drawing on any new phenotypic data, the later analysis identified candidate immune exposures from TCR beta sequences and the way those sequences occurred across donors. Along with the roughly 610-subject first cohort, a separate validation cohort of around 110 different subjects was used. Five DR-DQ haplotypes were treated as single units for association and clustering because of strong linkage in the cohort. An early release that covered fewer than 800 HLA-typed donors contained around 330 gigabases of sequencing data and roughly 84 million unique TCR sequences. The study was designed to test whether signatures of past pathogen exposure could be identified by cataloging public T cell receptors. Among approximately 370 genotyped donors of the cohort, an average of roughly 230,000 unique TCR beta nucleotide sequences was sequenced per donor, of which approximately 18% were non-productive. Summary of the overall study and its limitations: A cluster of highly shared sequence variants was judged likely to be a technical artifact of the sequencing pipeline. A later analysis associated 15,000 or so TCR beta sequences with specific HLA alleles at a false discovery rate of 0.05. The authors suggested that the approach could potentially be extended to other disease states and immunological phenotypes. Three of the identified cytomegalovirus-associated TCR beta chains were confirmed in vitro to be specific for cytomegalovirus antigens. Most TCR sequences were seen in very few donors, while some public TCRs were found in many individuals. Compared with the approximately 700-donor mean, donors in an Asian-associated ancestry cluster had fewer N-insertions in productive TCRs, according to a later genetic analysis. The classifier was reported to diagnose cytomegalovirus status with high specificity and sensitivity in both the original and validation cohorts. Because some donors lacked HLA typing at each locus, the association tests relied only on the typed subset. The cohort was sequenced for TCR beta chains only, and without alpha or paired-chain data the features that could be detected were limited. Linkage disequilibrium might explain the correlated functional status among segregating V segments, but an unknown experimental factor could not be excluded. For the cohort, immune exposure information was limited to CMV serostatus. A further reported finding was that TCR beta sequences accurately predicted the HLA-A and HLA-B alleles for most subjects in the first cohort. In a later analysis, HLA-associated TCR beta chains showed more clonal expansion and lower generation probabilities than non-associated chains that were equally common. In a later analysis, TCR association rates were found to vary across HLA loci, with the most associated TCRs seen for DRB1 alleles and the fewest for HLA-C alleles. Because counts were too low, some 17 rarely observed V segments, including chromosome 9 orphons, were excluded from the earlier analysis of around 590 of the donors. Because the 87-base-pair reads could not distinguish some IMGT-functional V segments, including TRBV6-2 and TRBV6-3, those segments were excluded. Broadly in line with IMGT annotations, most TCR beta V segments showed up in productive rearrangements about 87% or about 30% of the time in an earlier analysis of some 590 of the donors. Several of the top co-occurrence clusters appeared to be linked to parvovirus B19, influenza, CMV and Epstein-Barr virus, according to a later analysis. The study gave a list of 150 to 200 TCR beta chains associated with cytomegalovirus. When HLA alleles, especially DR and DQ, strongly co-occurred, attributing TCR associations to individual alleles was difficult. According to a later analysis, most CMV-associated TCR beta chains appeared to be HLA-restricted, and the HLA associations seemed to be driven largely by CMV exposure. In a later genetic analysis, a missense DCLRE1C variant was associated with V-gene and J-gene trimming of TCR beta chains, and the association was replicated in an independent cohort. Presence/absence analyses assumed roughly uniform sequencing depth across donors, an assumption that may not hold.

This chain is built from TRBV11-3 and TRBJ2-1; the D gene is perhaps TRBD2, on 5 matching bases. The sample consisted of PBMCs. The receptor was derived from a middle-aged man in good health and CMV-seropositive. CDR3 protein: CASSARVSYNEQFF. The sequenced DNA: TGTGCCAGCAGCGCGCGGGTCTCCTACAATGAGCAGTTCTTC.